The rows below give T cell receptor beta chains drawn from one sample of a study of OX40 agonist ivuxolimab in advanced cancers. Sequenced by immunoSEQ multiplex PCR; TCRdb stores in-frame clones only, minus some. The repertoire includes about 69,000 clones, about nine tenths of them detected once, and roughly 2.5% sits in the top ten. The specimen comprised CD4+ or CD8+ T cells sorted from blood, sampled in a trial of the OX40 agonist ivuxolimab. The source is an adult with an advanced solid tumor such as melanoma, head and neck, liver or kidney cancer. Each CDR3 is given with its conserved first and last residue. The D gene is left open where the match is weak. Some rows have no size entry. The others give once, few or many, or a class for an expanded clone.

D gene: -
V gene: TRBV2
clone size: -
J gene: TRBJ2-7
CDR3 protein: CASMLSKVSYEQYF
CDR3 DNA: TGTGCCAGCATGCTAAGTAAGGTATCCTACGAGCAGTACTTC

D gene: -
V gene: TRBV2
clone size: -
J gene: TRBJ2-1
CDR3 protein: CASSGPVSNEQFF
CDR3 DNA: TGTGCCAGCAGTGGGCCGGTTAGCAATGAGCAGTTCTTC

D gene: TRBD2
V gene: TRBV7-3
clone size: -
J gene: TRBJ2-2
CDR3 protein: CASSLGGLAGSNTGELFF
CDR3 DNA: TGTGCCAGCAGCCTGGGGGGACTAGCGGGGTCGAACACCGGGGAGCTGTTTTTT

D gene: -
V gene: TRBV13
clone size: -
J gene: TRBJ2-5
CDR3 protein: CASSLGYGGEQYF
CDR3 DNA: TGTGCCAGCAGCTTGGGCTATGGCGGAGAGCAGTACTTC

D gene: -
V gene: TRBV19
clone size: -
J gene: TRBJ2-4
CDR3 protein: CASSILNGLAKNIQYF
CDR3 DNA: TGTGCCAGTAGTATTTTAAACGGATTAGCCAAAAACATTCAGTACTTC

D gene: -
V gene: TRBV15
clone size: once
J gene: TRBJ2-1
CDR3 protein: CATSRDGGNDEQFF
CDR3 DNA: TGTGCCACCAGCAGAGATGGAGGGAACGATGAGCAGTTCTTC

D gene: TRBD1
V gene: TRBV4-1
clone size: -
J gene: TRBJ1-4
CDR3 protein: CASSRGQGYEKLFF
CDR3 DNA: TGCGCCAGCAGCCGGGGACAGGGATATGAAAAACTGTTTTTT

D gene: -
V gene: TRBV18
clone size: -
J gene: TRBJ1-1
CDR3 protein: CASSPEANTEAFF
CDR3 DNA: TGTGCCAGCTCACCAGAGGCGAACACTGAAGCTTTCTTT

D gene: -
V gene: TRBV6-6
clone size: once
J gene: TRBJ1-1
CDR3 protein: CASREWGVENTEAFF
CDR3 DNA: TGTGCCAGCAGGGAGTGGGGCGTGGAGAACACTGAAGCTTTCTTT

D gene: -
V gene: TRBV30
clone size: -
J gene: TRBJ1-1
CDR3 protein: CAWSVLRGTEAFF
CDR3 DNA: TGTGCCTGGAGTGTACTACGAGGGACTGAAGCTTTCTTT

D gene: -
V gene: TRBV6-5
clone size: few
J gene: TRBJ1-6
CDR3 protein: CATRDVNYNSPLHF
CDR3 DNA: TGTGCCACCCGGGATGTGAACTATAATTCACCCCTCCACTTT

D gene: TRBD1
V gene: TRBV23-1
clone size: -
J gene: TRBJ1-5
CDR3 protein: CASSQSEVGTAYQPQHF
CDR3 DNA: TGCGCCAGCAGTCAATCCGAAGTTGGGACAGCATATCAGCCCCAGCATTTT

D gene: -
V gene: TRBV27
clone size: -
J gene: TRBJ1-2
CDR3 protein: CASRSSGSGYTF
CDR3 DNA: TGTGCCAGCAGATCTTCGGGGTCGGGCTACACCTTC

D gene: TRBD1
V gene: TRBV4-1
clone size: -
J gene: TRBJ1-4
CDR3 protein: CASSQDYAGGGEKLFF
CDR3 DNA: TGCGCCAGCAGCCAAGACTATGCAGGGGGCGGTGAAAAACTGTTTTTT

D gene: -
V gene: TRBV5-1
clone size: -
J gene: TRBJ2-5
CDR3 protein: CASSSLDAAETQYF
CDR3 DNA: TGCGCCAGCAGCTCCCTCGACGCGGCGGAGACCCAGTACTTC

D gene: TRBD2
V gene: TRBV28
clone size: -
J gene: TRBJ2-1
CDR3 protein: CASSLWREDYYNEQFF
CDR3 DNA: TGTGCCAGCAGTTTATGGCGGGAGGACTACTACAATGAGCAGTTCTTC

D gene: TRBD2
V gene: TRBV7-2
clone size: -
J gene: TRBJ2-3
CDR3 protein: CASSWPSGGAFTDTQYF
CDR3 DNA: TGTGCCAGCAGCTGGCCTAGCGGGGGGGCCTTCACAGATACGCAGTATTTT

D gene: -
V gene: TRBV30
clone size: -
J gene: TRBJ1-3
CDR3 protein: CAWSTGREGNTIYF
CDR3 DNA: TGTGCCTGGAGTACAGGCCGGGAAGGAAACACCATATATTTT

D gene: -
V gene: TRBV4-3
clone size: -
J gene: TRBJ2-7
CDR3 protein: CASSQVEGLRYEQYF
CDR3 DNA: TGCGCCAGCAGCCAAGTGGAGGGGCTCAGATACGAGCAGTACTTC

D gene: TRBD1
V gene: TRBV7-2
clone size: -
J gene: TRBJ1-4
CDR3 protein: CASSRQGARDEKLFF
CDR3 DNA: TGTGCCAGCAGCAGACAGGGGGCGCGGGACGAAAAACTGTTTTTT

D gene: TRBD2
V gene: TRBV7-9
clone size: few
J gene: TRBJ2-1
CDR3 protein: CASSPLAGGLNNEQFF
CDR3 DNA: TGTGCCAGCAGCCCTCTAGCGGGAGGGCTCAACAATGAGCAGTTCTTC

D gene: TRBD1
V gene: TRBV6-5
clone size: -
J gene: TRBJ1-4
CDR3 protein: CASSYSGDRATKLFF
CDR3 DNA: TGTGCCAGCAGTTACTCGGGGGACAGGGCAACAAAACTGTTTTTT

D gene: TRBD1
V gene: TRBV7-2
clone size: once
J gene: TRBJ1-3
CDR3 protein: CASSPRTGDGNTIYF
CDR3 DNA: TGTGCCAGCAGCCCCCGGACAGGAGACGGAAACACCATATATTTT

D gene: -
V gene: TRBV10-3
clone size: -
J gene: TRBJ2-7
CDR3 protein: CAISESIYLPQYF
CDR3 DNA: TGTGCCATCAGTGAGTCTATTTACCTGCCGCAGTACTTC

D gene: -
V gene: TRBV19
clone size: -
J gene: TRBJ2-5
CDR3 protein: CASSTRQGGGKETQYF
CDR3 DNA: TGTGCCAGTAGTACCCGACAGGGCGGGGGAAAAGAGACCCAGTACTTC

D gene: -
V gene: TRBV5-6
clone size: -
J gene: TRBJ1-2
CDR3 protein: CASSLMSGDGYTF
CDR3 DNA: TGTGCCAGCAGCTTAATGTCAGGGGATGGCTACACCTTC

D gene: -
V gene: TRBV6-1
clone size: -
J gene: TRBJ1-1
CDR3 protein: CASTDRGGEAFF
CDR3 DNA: TGTGCCAGCACCGACAGAGGGGGTGAAGCTTTCTTT

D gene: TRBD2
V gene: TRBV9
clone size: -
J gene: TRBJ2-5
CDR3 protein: CASSGTSGRAGGETQYF
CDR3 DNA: TGTGCCAGCAGCGGGACTAGCGGGAGGGCCGGAGGGGAGACCCAGTACTTC

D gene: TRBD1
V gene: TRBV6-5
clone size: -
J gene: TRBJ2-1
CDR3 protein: CASRADRGTYNEQFF
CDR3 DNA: TGTGCCAGCAGAGCGGACAGGGGGACCTACAATGAGCAGTTCTTC

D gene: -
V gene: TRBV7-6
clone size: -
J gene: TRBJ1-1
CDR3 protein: CASSTRTGEVAEAFF
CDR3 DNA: TGTGCCAGCAGCACTAGGACGGGGGAGGTTGCTGAAGCTTTCTTT

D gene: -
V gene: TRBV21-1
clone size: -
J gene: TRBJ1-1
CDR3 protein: CASSKAFEAFF
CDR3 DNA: TGTGCCAGCAGCAAAGCCTTTGAAGCTTTCTTT

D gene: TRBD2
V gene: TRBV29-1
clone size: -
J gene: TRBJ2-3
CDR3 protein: CSVKTSWGTDTQYF
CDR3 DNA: TGCAGCGTGAAGACTAGCTGGGGAACAGATACGCAGTATTTT

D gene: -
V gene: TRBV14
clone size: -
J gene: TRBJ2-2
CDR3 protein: CASRPDTGTGELFF
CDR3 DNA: TGTGCCAGCAGACCGGATACCGGCACCGGGGAGCTGTTTTTT

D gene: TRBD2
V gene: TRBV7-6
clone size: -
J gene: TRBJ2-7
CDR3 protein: CASSLAQDGVAGGYEQYF
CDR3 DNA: TGTGCCAGCAGCTTGGCTCAGGATGGAGTAGCGGGAGGTTACGAGCAGTACTTC

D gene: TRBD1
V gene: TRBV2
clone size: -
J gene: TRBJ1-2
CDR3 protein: CASRLQGVANYGYTF
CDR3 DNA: TGTGCCAGCAGGCTACAGGGGGTAGCTAACTATGGCTACACCTTC

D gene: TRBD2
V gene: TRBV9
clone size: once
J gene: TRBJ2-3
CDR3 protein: CASSVGDSGVLQYF
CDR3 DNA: TGTGCCAGCAGCGTAGGGGATAGCGGGGTGTTGCAGTATTTT

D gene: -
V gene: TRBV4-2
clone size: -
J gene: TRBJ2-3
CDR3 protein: CASSQDRAGSRGTDTQYF
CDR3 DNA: TGTGCCAGCAGCCAAGATCGGGCAGGTTCACGGGGCACAGATACGCAGTATTTT

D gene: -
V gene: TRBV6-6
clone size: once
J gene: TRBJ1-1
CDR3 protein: CASSPPRGVGAEAFF
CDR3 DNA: TGTGCCAGCAGTCCCCCTCGGGGGGTCGGGGCTGAAGCTTTCTTT

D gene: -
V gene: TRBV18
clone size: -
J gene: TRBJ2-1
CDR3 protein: CASSPENEQFF
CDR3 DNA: TGTGCCAGCTCACCAGAGAATGAGCAGTTCTTC

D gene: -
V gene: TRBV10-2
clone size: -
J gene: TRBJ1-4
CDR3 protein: CASSESERRLFF
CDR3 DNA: TGCGCCAGCAGTGAGTCGGAACGGAGACTGTTTTTT

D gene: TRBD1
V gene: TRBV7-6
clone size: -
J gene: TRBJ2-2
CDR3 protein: CASSLQTGGWTGELFF
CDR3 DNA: TGTGCCAGCAGTCTTCAGACAGGGGGCTGGACCGGGGAGCTGTTTTTT

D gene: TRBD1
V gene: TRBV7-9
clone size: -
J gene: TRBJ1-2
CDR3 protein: CASSPPSGTGVYGYTF
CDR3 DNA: TGTGCCAGCAGCCCCCCCTCCGGGACAGGGGTTTATGGCTACACCTTC

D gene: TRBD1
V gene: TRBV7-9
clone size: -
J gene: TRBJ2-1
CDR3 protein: CASSLLGTGRVDEQFF
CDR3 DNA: TGTGCCAGCAGCTTATTGGGGACAGGGAGAGTCGATGAGCAGTTCTTC

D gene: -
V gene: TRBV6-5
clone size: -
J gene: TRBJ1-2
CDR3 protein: CASSYQGNYGYTF
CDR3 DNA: TGTGCCAGCAGTTATCAGGGGAACTATGGCTACACCTTC

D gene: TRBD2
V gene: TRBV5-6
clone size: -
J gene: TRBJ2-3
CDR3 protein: CASSLVGGGTDTQYF
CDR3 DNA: TGTGCCAGCAGCTTGGTCGGGGGGGGCACAGATACGCAGTATTTT